Below are 29 T cell receptor beta chains sequenced from a single sample in a study of PD-1 blockade in classical Hodgkin lymphoma. The method was immunoSEQ multiplex PCR; TCRdb's version includes in-frame clones alone and lacks a portion of them. This sample has roughly 6,000 clones, with about 78% found just once. Exposure to brentuximab vedotin varied, and each patient had relapsed following autologous stem cell transplantation. By magnetic negative selection, CD4+ T cells were purified from thawed PBMCs. Sequences were derived from CD4+ T cells from blood, sampled at baseline. These receptors were obtained from a human donor with classical Hodgkin lymphoma.

The chain links TRBV30 to TRBJ1-5, with D maybe TRBD1 (5 bases). Per the germline V gene, CDR1 is GTSNPN and CDR2 is SVGIG (reference sequence). The germline V and J ends were trimmed by 5 bases and 4 bases, with 12 bases remaining between them. This CDR3 spans 13 amino acids. CDR3 in amino acids: CAWAKSGNQPQHF. The CDR3 region has the DNA TGTGCCTGGGCAAAGTCAGGGAATCAGCCCCAGCATTTT. Full variable domain (remainder filled in from reference TRBV30 and TRBJ1-5): SQTIHQWPATLVQPVGSPLSLECTVEGTSNPNLYWYRQAAGRGLQLLFYSVGIGQISSEVPQNLSASRPQDRQFILSSKKLLLSDSGFYLCAWAKSGNQPQHFGDGTRLSIL.

The sample holds one count of this clone. V gene TRBV7-2 combines with J gene TRBJ1-4, with TRBD1 matching 9 bases. Losses at the gene ends were 5 bases for V and 7 bases for J; bases not matched to a gene: 8. Germline V lookup: CDR1 SGHTA, CDR2 FQGNSA. The CDR3 has 15 amino acids. CDR3 region: CASSLGQGQSEKLFF. CDR3 DNA sequence: TGTGCCAGCAGCCTAGGACAGGGGCAGAGTGAAAAACTGTTTTTT.

This clone was counted a single time. The V and J genes are TRBV7-6 and TRBJ1-2, with D unresolved. Germline CDR1 reads SGHVS; CDR2 reads FNYEAQ. Trimming took 2 bases from V and 4 from J, leaving 17 bases between them. There are 16 residues in the CDR3. The CDR3 loop is CASSLINESKTYGYTF. As DNA, the CDR3 is TGTGCCAGCAGCTTAATTAATGAATCAAAGACCTATGGCTACACCTTC.

The chain carries TRBV9 and TRBJ1-1; D not certain. Germline assignment: CDR1 SGDLS and CDR2 YYNGEE. V was pared by 1 base and J by 0 bases, with 10 bases between. The CDR3 has 15 residues. The CDR3 reads CASSVRSDLNTEAFF. Here the CDR3 DNA reads TGTGCCAGCAGCGTAAGGTCGGATCTGAACACTGAAGCTTTCTTT.

The J gene is TRBJ2-3, the V gene TRBV5-1, with 8 bases identical to TRBD1. J was trimmed by 0 bases and V by 3 bases; bases with no gene match: 9. CDR1 SGHRS and CDR2 YFSETQ come from the germline V gene. The CDR3 spans 17 residues. The CDR3, as DNA: TGCGCCAGCAGCTGGGGGTCCAGGGGGCACAGCACAGATACGCAGTATTTT. This gives the protein CASSWGSRGHSTDTQYF.

The genes are TRBV14 and TRBJ2-1; D perhaps matches TRBD2 (5 bases). The germline V gene encodes CDR1 SGHDN and CDR2 FVKESK. V was trimmed by 4 bases and J by 12 bases, leaving 16 bases between them. The CDR3 covers 13 residues. The CDR3 protein is CASSLGGRAGQFF. In DNA, the CDR3 is TGTGCCAGCAGCCTCGGAGGTCGGGCGGGGCAGTTCTTC.

The genes are TRBV7-9 and TRBJ2-2; 9 nucleotides agree with TRBD1. The V gene's germline CDR1 is SEHNR and CDR2 FQNEAQ (reference sequence). The V and J ends lost 4 bases and 6 bases, in that order; junction bases with no gene match: 9. CDR3 size: 16 residues. The DNA for the CDR3 is TGTGCCAGCAGCTACTACCGGGACAGGGTGGCCGGGGAGCTGTTTTTT. Residues: CASSYYRDRVAGELFF.

Points on this clone: The junction differs from germline at one of its ends, possibly a read error. The rearrangement joins TRBV7-7 to TRBJ2-1; 7 bases align to TRBD2. Germline V gene data show CDR1 as SSHAT and CDR2 as FNYEAQ (reference sequence). CDR3 length: 14 amino acids. DNA for the CDR3: TGTGCTAGCAGCTCCGGGACTACCGCCAATGAGCAGTTCTTC. It is translated as CASSSGTTANEQFF.

J is TRBJ1-2 and V is TRBV28; possibly TRBD1 for D (6 bases). The germline gives CDR1 MDHEN, CDR2 SYDVKM. The germline V and J ends were trimmed by 3 bases and 0 bases, with 20 bases remaining between them. This CDR3 comprises 18 residues. The CDR3 nucleotides are TGTGCCAGCAGTTTCCCTCGAGGGACAAGGGAGGCTAACTATGGCTACACCTTC. It is translated as CASSFPRGTREANYGYTF.

The chain combines TRBV11-3 with TRBJ2-3; D call uncertain. Germline assignment: CDR1 SGHNT and CDR2 YENEEA. The CDR3 consists of 12 residues. Between the trimmed V and J ends, which lost 4 bases and 5 bases, there was a span of 7 bases. The CDR3 sequence: CASSYNEDTQYF. The CDR3 DNA is TGTGCCAGCAGCTATAATGAAGATACGCAGTATTTT.

The gene calls are TRBV19 and TRBJ2-3; weak D call: TRBD2 (6 bases). Germline CDR1 is LNHDA and CDR2 is SQIVND (reference sequence). V shed 8 bases and J shed 2 bases, with 11 bases lying between them. The CDR3 consists of 13 residues. The CDR3 DNA sequence: TGTGCCAGTCTGGGACTTAACACAGATACGCAGTATTTT. This translates into CASLGLNTDTQYF.

The chain has TRBV4-2 and TRBJ1-2, with 7 bases aligning to TRBD1. The trim removed 0 bases at V and 4 bases at J, leaving 11 bases unmatched. Germline V gene sequence: CDR1 LGHNA, CDR2 YNFKEQ. CDR3 length: 17 amino acids. CDR3 DNA: TGTGCCAGCAGCCAAGATCTGGGAACAGGGGAACTCTATGGCTACACCTTC. As protein: CASSQDLGTGELYGYTF.

V usage is TRBV15 and J usage is TRBJ2-5, with 9 bases fitting TRBD2. There are 15 residues in the CDR3. J lost 5 bases, V lost 0 bases, and 4 bases had no gene match. Germline V lookup: CDR1 LNHNV, CDR2 YYDKDF (reference sequence). This CDR3 is CATSRDGLARETQYF. The CDR3 DNA reads TGTGCCACCAGCAGAGATGGACTAGCGCGGGAGACCCAGTACTTC. The variable domain in full, completed from reference TRBV15 and TRBJ2-5, reads DAMVIQNPRYQVTQFGKPVTLSCSQTLNHNVMYWYQQKSSQAPKLLFHYYDKDFNNEADTPDNFQSRRPNTSFCFLDIRSPGLGDTAMYLCATSRDGLARETQYFGPGTRLLVL.

The chain couples TRBV7-2 to TRBJ2-5; D is possibly TRBD2 (5 bases). Trimming took off 5 bases at V and 5 bases at J, with 24 bases between the two ends. Germline V gives CDR1 SGHTA, CDR2 FQGNSA. This CDR3 is 17 amino acids long. The CDR3 is CASSDPTLWTQMETQYF. In nucleotides, the CDR3 is TGTGCCAGCAGCGATCCAACACTCTGGACTCAAATGGAGACCCAGTACTTC.

The CDR3 DNA follows: TGTGCCAGCAGCGTGCCCGGGACAGGGGGATACCATGAGCAGTTCTTC. This translates into CASSVPGTGGYHEQFF. The chain employs TRBV9 and TRBJ2-1, with 11 bases that match TRBD1. The germline gives CDR1 SGDLS, CDR2 YYNGEE. V shed 2 bases and J 8 bases; nucleotides not matched to a gene: 9. This CDR3 spans 16 amino acids.

V and J are TRBV4-2 and TRBJ2-7; D is uncertain. Trimming pared 5 bases from V and 0 bases from J, leaving 11 bases between. This CDR3 has 14 amino acids. Germline V gives CDR1 LGHNA, CDR2 YNFKEQ. The CDR3 region has the DNA TGTGCCAGCAGCTCCCCCGTTAGCTCCTACGAGCAGTACTTC. Its protein product is CASSSPVSSYEQYF.

The chain uses TRBV10-2 and TRBJ1-2, with D unclear. Germline V CDR1 and CDR2: WSHSY, SAAADI. This CDR3 has 14 amino acids. The ends were cut back, 0 bases at V and 4 bases at J, with 9 bases in the middle. The CDR3 is CASSESAEGYGYTF. CDR3 sequence (DNA): TGCGCCAGCAGTGAGTCGGCGGAGGGCTATGGCTACACCTTC.

The V and J genes are TRBV27 and TRBJ1-1, with 7 bases lining up with TRBD1. Germline loops: CDR1 MNHEY, CDR2 SMNVEV (reference sequence). CDR3 length equals 15 residues. V was clipped by 10 bases and J by 4 bases; unmatched bases: 15. CDR3 nucleotide sequence: TGTGCCACCAGCGACCCCAGGGGGGGAGGCACTGAAGCTTTCTTT. It translates to CATSDPRGGGTEAFF.

The chain couples TRBV19 to TRBJ2-6; D remains ambiguous. CDR3 length: 15 amino acids. Trimming cost V 5 bases and J 0 bases, with 8 bases left between them. Germline V CDR1 and CDR2: LNHDA, SQIVND (reference sequence). The CDR3 bases are TGTGCCAGTAGTTTTGACAACTCTGGGGCCAACGTCCTGACTTTC. It translates to CASSFDNSGANVLTF.

The chain couples TRBV4-1 to TRBJ2-4; D remains unclear. This CDR3 comprises 14 residues. Trimming shortened V by 4 bases and J by 3 bases, and 10 bases separated the two germline ends. The germline gives CDR1 MGHRA, CDR2 YSYEKL. In DNA form, the CDR3 reads TGCGCCAGCAGCCCCAGGATTGACAAAAACATTCAGTACTTC. Translated, it gives CASSPRIDKNIQYF.

J is TRBJ1-1 and V is TRBV6-4; 7 bases map to TRBD1. V trimming: 6 bases; J trimming: 0 bases; junction bases outside the gene matches: 4. CDR1 MRHNA and CDR2 SNTAGT come from the germline V gene. CDR3 size: 14 residues. CDR3 bases: TGTGCCAGCAGCCCGACAGGGATGAACACTGAAGCTTTCTTT. It codes for CASSPTGMNTEAFF.

The genes are TRBV15 and TRBJ2-7; possible D gene TRBD2, 5 bases. Germline CDR1 reads LNHNV; CDR2 reads YYDKDF (reference sequence). The V gene lost 3 bases and the J gene lost 2 bases, with 8 bases spanning the gap. The CDR3 sequence is 13 residues long. The DNA for the CDR3 is TGTGCCACCAGCAGCGGACTGGCCTACGAGCAGTACTTC. It yields the protein CATSSGLAYEQYF.

This clone was seen only once. This sequence joins TRBV11-3 and TRBJ1-6, with TRBD1 as a possible D gene (5 bases). In germline, CDR1 is SGHNT, CDR2 YENEEA. This CDR3 comprises 14 residues. Trimming stripped 2 bases from V and 9 bases from J, with 11 bases between. CDR3 sequence: CASSLNGGGSPLHF. The CDR3 DNA is TGTGCCAGCAGCTTAAATGGGGGAGGTTCACCCCTCCACTTT.

This chain uses TRBV2 with TRBJ1-1; D not resolved. Germline V lookup: CDR1 SNHLY, CDR2 FYNNEI. The V and J ends lost 6 bases and 0 bases respectively, with 14 bases between them. The CDR3 is 15 residues long. The CDR3 sequence is CASRGAALMNTEAFF. The CDR3 DNA sequence: TGTGCCAGCAGGGGTGCAGCACTCATGAACACTGAAGCTTTCTTT.

CDR3 in DNA: TGTGCCAGTAGTATTGGCCAGGGCACTGAAGCTTTCTTT. Its translation: CASSIGQGTEAFF. The rearrangement joins TRBV19 to TRBJ1-1, with a weak D call TRBD1 (5 bases). The length of the CDR3 is 13 residues. Germline lookup yields CDR1 LNHDA and CDR2 SQIVND (reference sequence). V lost 3 bases, J lost 4 bases, and 9 bases lay in between.

This clone appeared a few times. This chain joins TRBV19 and TRBJ1-1, with D possibly TRBD1 on 5 matching bases. The V end was cut by 8 bases, the J end by 4 bases, with 14 bases between. This CDR3 has 13 residues. Germline V gene sequence: CDR1 LNHDA, CDR2 SQIVND (reference sequence). CDR3 loop: CASGEWGGTEAFF. The CDR3 nucleotides read TGTGCCAGTGGGGAGTGGGGGGGCACTGAAGCTTTCTTT.

In this sample, this clone turned up once. The rearrangement uses TRBV5-5 and TRBJ2-7; 7 bases line up with TRBD2. The germline CDR1 and CDR2 sequences are SGHKS and YYEKEE (reference sequence). The CDR3 runs 16 residues. The ends lost 5 bases at V and 4 bases at J; junction bases unmatched: 15. The CDR3 sequence is CASSHPGRQRSYEQYF. DNA of the CDR3: TGTGCCAGCAGTCATCCCGGGAGGCAGCGGTCTTACGAGCAGTACTTC.

This clone was detected only once. This chain joins TRBV14 and TRBJ2-7; D gene uncertain. Germline CDR1 reads SGHDN; CDR2 reads FVKESK. V shed 0 bases and J shed 1 base, with 7 bases lying between them. This CDR3 spans 14 amino acids. The CDR3 DNA is TGTGCCAGCAGCCAAGATCGCATATCCTACGAGCAGTACTTC. Translating gives CASSQDRISYEQYF.

V is TRBV19 and J is TRBJ2-3; TRBD2 might be the D (5 bases). Germline-derived CDR1 and CDR2 are LNHDA and SQIVND (reference sequence). Trimming removed 8 bases from V and 4 bases from J, with 10 bases in between. The CDR3 consists of 12 residues. CDR3 in DNA: TGTGCCAGTCGGGATCGTTCAGATACGCAGTATTTT. Encoded protein: CASRDRSDTQYF.